Below are 30 T cell receptor beta chains sequenced from a single sample in a study of CD8 T cells in cerebrospinal fluid in Alzheimer's disease. TCRdb re-called the 10x single-cell sequencing reads, yielding one record per CDR3 amino acid sequence without DNA. The listing contains several hundred distinct CDR3 sequences. Sample: cerebrospinal fluid. Receptors were obtained from a human donor with Parkinson's disease.

The rearrangement joins TRBV23-1 to TRBJ1-5; TCRdb picks TRBD1, but there is no DNA to check that call. TRBV23-1 is classed as an ORF, of uncertain function. The CDR3 is made up of 16 amino acids. The CDR3 here is CASSQSGAGGDQPQHF.

Its frequency marks this clonotype as large. The CDR3 sequence: CASSYSDRIGYGYTF. This chain joins TRBV27 and TRBJ1-2; the D call of TRBD1 rests on TCRdb alone, since no DNA is present to check it. Germline CDR1 reads MNHEY; CDR2 reads SMNVEV (reference sequence). The CDR3 loop spans 15 amino acids.

This clonotype shows up as medium-sized (0.01 to 0.1%) by frequency. The CDR3 is CASSQDYLAGGKNIQYF. The V call is TRBV4-2, the J call TRBJ2-4; TCRdb's D call, TRBD2, is unchecked because there is no DNA. Per the germline V gene, CDR1 is LGHNA and CDR2 is YNFKEQ. The length of the CDR3 is 17 residues.

Judged by frequency, this clonotype is medium-sized (0.01 to 0.1%). The chain employs TRBV4-3 and TRBJ1-1; no DNA is available, so the TRBD1 call from TCRdb remains unchecked. Germline-derived CDR1 and CDR2 are LGHNA and YSLEER. The CDR3 extends over 15 amino acids. CDR3 protein: CASSQDRTGRTEAFF.

According to its frequency, this clonotype is large (0.1 to 1%). The chain joins TRBV11-3 to TRBJ2-2. CDR1 SGHNT and CDR2 YENEEA come from the germline V gene. The CDR3 is 13 amino acids. CDR3: CASSLSRAGELFF.

This clonotype counts as medium-sized by frequency. The chain recombines TRBV3-1 with TRBJ2-5. The CDR3 runs 15 residues. Germline CDR1 is LGHDT and CDR2 is YNNKEL (reference sequence). CDR3 amino acids: CASSQGGHLGETQYF.

This clonotype is classed as large by frequency. The chain couples TRBV7-9 to TRBJ1-1. This CDR3 is 14 amino acids long. Per germline, CDR1 SEHNR and CDR2 FQNEAQ (reference sequence). The chain's CDR3 is CASSLGRTNTEAFF. Together with reference TRBV7-9 and TRBJ1-1, the CDR3 gives the full variable domain: DTGVSQNPRHKITKRGQNVTFRCDPISEHNRLYWYRQTLGQGPEFLTYFQNEAQLEKSRLLSDRFSAERPKGSFSTLEIQRTEQGDSAMYLCASSLGRTNTEAFFGQGTRLTVV.

This clonotype is identified as large from frequency. This rearrangement joins TRBV2 to TRBJ2-1; absent DNA, TCRdb's TRBD2 call cannot be checked. This CDR3 has 15 amino acids. Per germline, CDR1 SNHLY and CDR2 FYNNEI. Here the CDR3 reads CASSAERGGRSEQFF.

This clonotype registers large by frequency. This rearrangement joins TRBV10-3 to TRBJ1-6; TCRdb reports TRBD1, a call that lacks DNA to check it against. Germline V gives CDR1 ENHRY, CDR2 SYGVKD. The CDR3 runs to 14 residues. CDR3 protein: CAIRQGIDNSPLHF.

The rearrangement uses TRBV29-1 and TRBJ1-2; absent DNA, TCRdb's TRBD1 call cannot be checked. The CDR3 covers 13 residues. CDR1 and CDR2 (germline): SQVTM, ANQGSEA. The CDR3 loop reads CSVVGDRVDGYTF. The full variable domain, with the rest looked up from reference TRBV29-1 and TRBJ1-2, is SAVISQKPSRDICQRGTSLTIQCQVDSQVTMMFWYRQQPGQSLTLIATANQGSEATYESGFVIDKFPISRPNLTFSTLTVSNMSPEDSSIYLCSVVGDRVDGYTFGSGTRLTVV.

In terms of frequency, this clonotype is large. J is TRBJ2-7 and V is TRBV12-5. CDR1 and CDR2 (germline): LGHNT, FRNRAP. The CDR3 is made up of 13 amino acids. CDR3 sequence: CASGQESSYEQYF.

This clonotype is classed as medium-sized by frequency. This chain's CDR3 is CASSRYLTGGHQPQHF. The rearrangement links TRBV5-8 to TRBJ1-5; the D call of TRBD1 rests on TCRdb alone, since no DNA is present to check it. CDR1 and CDR2 (germline): SGHTS, YDEGEE. The CDR3 totals 16 residues.

This clonotype shows up as medium-sized (0.01 to 0.1%) by frequency. J is TRBJ2-3 and V is TRBV19; with no DNA, the TCRdb D assignment of TRBD2 cannot be verified. In germline, CDR1 is LNHDA, CDR2 SQIVND (reference sequence). CDR3 length: 20 residues. CDR3: CASSDQPTGLQQYSSDTQYF.

This clonotype is identified as medium-sized from frequency. The genes are TRBV28 and TRBJ1-5; with no DNA, the TCRdb D assignment of TRBD1 cannot be verified. This CDR3 spans 16 amino acids. Germline lookup yields CDR1 MDHEN and CDR2 SYDVKM. This CDR3 reads CASSLVTPRVVQPQHF.

This clonotype is medium-sized (0.01 to 0.1%) by frequency. The rearrangement joins TRBV28 to TRBJ1-4; TCRdb's D call of TRBD1 is untestable without DNA. Germline values: CDR1 MDHEN, CDR2 SYDVKM. This CDR3 contains 14 residues. CDR3 amino acids: CASSLTGYNEKLFF.

This clonotype is medium-sized (0.01 to 0.1%) by frequency. The V gene is TRBV19, the J gene TRBJ1-4. The CDR3 totals 13 residues. Germline V gives CDR1 LNHDA, CDR2 SQIVND (reference sequence). The chain's CDR3 is CASSDRTVEKLFF.

Frequency places this clonotype as medium-sized. This sequence joins TRBV6-5 and TRBJ1-1; the TCRdb call, TRBD1, lacks DNA for checking. CDR3 size: 13 residues. The germline V gene encodes CDR1 MNHEY and CDR2 SVGAGI. The CDR3 sequence is CASRHQGGTEAFF.

This clonotype is labeled large (0.1 to 1%) based on frequency. The rearrangement links TRBV3-1 to TRBJ2-1; TCRdb reports TRBD1, a call that lacks DNA to check it against. Germline-derived CDR1 and CDR2 are LGHDT and YNNKEL (reference sequence). This CDR3 has 13 residues. CDR3 loop: CASSQTSPGEQFF.

According to its frequency, this clonotype is medium-sized. The chain joins TRBV6-1 to TRBJ1-2; TCRdb's assignment of TRBD1 cannot be checked, as there is no DNA. The CDR3 is made up of 12 amino acids. Germline values: CDR1 MNHNS, CDR2 SASEGT. CDR3 amino acids: CASNTGNYGYTF.

This clonotype shows up as large by frequency. The chain employs TRBV4-3 and TRBJ1-5. Germline V lookup: CDR1 LGHNA, CDR2 YSLEER. The CDR3 sequence is 13 residues long. CDR3 sequence: CASSQDRNQPQHF.

This clonotype ranks as large in terms of frequency. The genes are TRBV20-1 and TRBJ2-2; without DNA, the TCRdb call of TRBD1 cannot be checked. This CDR3 comprises 15 residues. Germline V gives CDR1 DFQATT, CDR2 SNEGSKA (reference sequence). CDR3 region: CSASAQGASTGELFF.

In terms of frequency, this clonotype is large. The chain is built from TRBV11-2 and TRBJ1-1; TCRdb reports TRBD1, a call that lacks DNA to check it against. This CDR3 has 15 residues. CDR1 and CDR2 from the germline V gene are SGHAT and FQNNGV. The CDR3 protein is CASSLHSGSGTEAFF.

The V call is TRBV30, the J call TRBJ2-5; the D call from TCRdb, TRBD1, cannot be confirmed without DNA. Germline lookup yields CDR1 GTSNPN and CDR2 SVGIG (reference sequence). The CDR3 consists of 13 residues. Here the CDR3 reads CACQPPPQETQYF.

Frequency places this clonotype as medium-sized. This chain uses TRBV6-1 with TRBJ2-1; checking the TCRdb D call of TRBD1 is not possible without DNA. CDR1 is MNHNS and CDR2 is SASEGT in the germline V gene. The CDR3 is made up of 16 amino acids. The CDR3 here is CASSESGQGAYNEQFF.

This clonotype is labeled large based on frequency. The chain has TRBV3-1 and TRBJ1-2. The CDR3 is 12 amino acids. In germline, CDR1 is LGHDT, CDR2 YNNKEL (reference sequence). The CDR3 here is CASSLGPEGYTF.

This clonotype is called medium-sized based on its frequency. The rearrangement uses TRBV6-2 or TRBV6-3 and TRBJ2-1; TCRdb's D call of TRBD2 is untestable without DNA. Germline lookup yields CDR1 MNHEY and CDR2 SVGEGT. The CDR3 covers 14 residues. CDR3 protein: CASMRLGSYNEQFF.

This clonotype is called medium-sized based on its frequency. The chain employs TRBV27 and TRBJ1-2; TCRdb indicates TRBD1, and absent DNA this call remains unverified. CDR3 length: 16 amino acids. Looked up from germline, CDR1 is MNHEY and CDR2 is SMNVEV (reference sequence). CDR3 residues: CASSLSGGTSNYGYTF.

By frequency, this clonotype registers large. The CDR3: CASSLARGSPLHF. The chain links TRBV12-3 or TRBV12-4 to TRBJ1-6. This CDR3 comprises 13 residues.

Measured by frequency, this clonotype is medium-sized (0.01 to 0.1%). V and J are TRBV7-2 and TRBJ2-5. Germline V gene data show CDR1 as SGHTA and CDR2 as FQGNSA. This CDR3 is built from 12 residues. The CDR3 protein is CASSLDSETQYF.

This clonotype ranks as medium-sized in terms of frequency. CDR3: CSARDSPPTERSPLHF. This chain connects TRBV20-1 to TRBJ1-6; no DNA is available, so the TRBD1 call from TCRdb remains unchecked. Looked up from germline, CDR1 is DFQATT and CDR2 is SNEGSKA (reference sequence). The CDR3 is made up of 16 amino acids.